Presented here are 20 T cell receptor beta chains from one specimen sequenced in a study of cytomegalovirus exposure and HLA in healthy donors (dated by TCRdb to the late 2010s). The library was prepared using the immunoSEQ multiplex PCR assay. The multiplex PCR relied on a mix of 60 forward primers for TCR Vbeta segments and 13 reverse primers for TCR Jbeta segments. In its TCRdb copy, this immuneACCESS table keeps in-frame sequences only and misses some clones. Where compared with another copy, unresolved V genes explain less than half of these, and the others have no known cause. This sample comprises 90,000 to 140,000 clones, over 75% of them detected only once. The top ten constitute over 6.5% of the sample. Sample: PBMCs. The receptor set was obtained from a woman aged 40 to 55 in good health and CMV-seropositive.

The J gene is TRBJ1-2, the V gene TRBV4-2, with TRBD1 matching 8 bases. V lost 1 base and J lost 4; bases outside the gene matches: 8. From germline, CDR1 is LGHNA and CDR2 YNFKEQ. The CDR3 covers 16 residues. The DNA of the CDR3 is TGTGCCAGCAGCCAAGGAGACGTCACAGGGGGCTATGGCTACACCTTC. This gives the protein CASSQGDVTGGYGYTF.

This sequence joins TRBV4-3 and TRBJ1-2, with 8 bases lining up with TRBD1. This CDR3 contains 16 residues. V lost 1 base and J lost 6; bases outside the gene matches: 10. Germline CDR1 LGHNA, CDR2 YSLEER. CDR3 nucleotides: TGCGCCAGCAGCCAAGTCGGCCTTATGACAGGGGATGGCTACACCTTC. As protein: CASSQVGLMTGDGYTF.

The chain joins TRBV9 to TRBJ2-5; 7 bases agree with TRBD1. Trimming removed 0 bases from V and 0 bases from J; junction bases left unmatched: 8. The CDR3 covers 17 residues. The germline V gene encodes CDR1 SGDLS and CDR2 YYNGEE. In nucleotides, the CDR3 is TGTGCCAGCAGCGTAGAAGGGGGCTACCCCCACCAAGAGACCCAGTACTTC. Translated, it gives CASSVEGGYPHQETQYF.

The chain couples TRBV18 to TRBJ2-7; 9 bases fit TRBD2. The ends lost 2 bases at V and 1 base at J; junction bases unmatched: 6. The germline gives CDR1 KGHSH, CDR2 LQKENI. The CDR3 has 16 residues. The CDR3 DNA reads TGTGCCAGCTCACCAATCGGCCTAGCGGGATCCTACGAGCAGTACTTC. Amino acid sequence: CASSPIGLAGSYEQYF.

The chain is built from TRBV28 and TRBJ1-6; D possibly corresponds to TRBD1 (6 bases). This CDR3 region has 14 residues. Germline V CDR1 and CDR2: MDHEN, SYDVKM. V lost 2 bases to trimming and J lost 10 bases, with 12 bases between them. This CDR3 is CASSLRGSRSPLHF. The DNA for the CDR3 is TGTGCCAGCAGTTTAAGGGGGAGTCGGTCACCCCTCCACTTT.

The rearrangement joins TRBV6-7 to TRBJ1-4; TRBD1 matches 8 bases. TRBV6-7 has ORF status, its function being uncertain. CDR3 size: 15 residues. The V and J ends lost 0 bases and 6 bases, in that order; junction bases with no gene match: 3. Here the CDR3 DNA reads TGTGCCAGCAGTTACTCCCAGGGGGCGGATGAAAAACTGTTTTTT. Amino acid sequence: CASSYSQGADEKLFF.

This chain uses TRBV2 with TRBJ1-1; no clear D gene. Germline CDR1 reads SNHLY; CDR2 reads FYNNEI. Trimming cost V 3 bases and J 1 base, with 6 bases left between them. CDR3 length: 13 residues. The CDR3 sequence: CASSEARNTEAFF. The CDR3, as DNA: TGTGCCAGCAGTGAGGCCAGGAACACTGAAGCTTTCTTT. The variable domain in full, with the rest retrieved from reference TRBV2 and TRBJ1-1, is EPEVTQTPSHQVTQMGQEVILRCVPISNHLYFYWYRQILGQKVEFLVSFYNNEISEKSEIFDDQFSVERPDGSNFTLKIRSTKLEDSAMYFCASSEARNTEAFFGQGTRLTVV.

To note about this clone: One junction end disagrees with the germline gene, perhaps due to a read error. V and J are TRBV11-2 and TRBJ2-7; 9 nucleotides line up with TRBD1. This CDR3 has 13 residues. CDR1 is SGHAT and CDR2 is FQNNGV in the germline V gene. CDR3 bases: TGTGCCAGCAGTTTAGATTCCGGGACAGGGAATAACTTC. Amino acids: CASSLDSGTGNNF.

This chain connects TRBV4-2 to TRBJ1-2; no reliable D call. Germline V gene sequence: CDR1 LGHNA, CDR2 YNFKEQ. Trimming pared 4 bases from V and 3 bases from J, leaving 12 bases between. The CDR3 extends over 14 amino acids. CDR3 in amino acids: CASSPGGSDYGYTF. In nucleotides, the CDR3 is TGTGCCAGCAGCCCCGGCGGTTCGGACTATGGCTACACCTTC.

V gene TRBV7-2 combines with J gene TRBJ2-3; D uncertain. V lost 2 bases and J lost 0, with 12 bases in between. The CDR3 totals 16 residues. The germline gives CDR1 SGHTA, CDR2 FQGNSA. CDR3 in amino acids: CASSLSRTYSTDTQYF. The CDR3 nucleotides are TGTGCCAGCAGCTTATCCCGAACTTATAGCACAGATACGCAGTATTTT.

The sample holds one count of this clone. The V gene is TRBV19, the J gene TRBJ2-7; D may be TRBD1 (6 bases). V dropped 8 bases and J dropped 7 bases, with 12 bases sitting between them. The CDR3 runs 11 residues. The germline V gene has CDR1 LNHDA and CDR2 SQIVND (reference sequence). The CDR3: CASGDQGEQYF. The DNA of the CDR3 is TGTGCCAGTGGGGACCAGGGGGAGCAGTACTTC.

The chain has TRBV11-3 and TRBJ2-5; TRBD1 aligns across 7 bases. Germline V gives CDR1 SGHNT, CDR2 YENEEA. The CDR3 runs to 13 residues. Trimming at V came to 5 bases and at J to 4 bases, leaving 4 bases not matched to a gene. The CDR3 loop reads CASSNRGGETQYF. CDR3 nucleotide sequence: TGTGCCAGCAGCAACAGGGGTGGAGAGACCCAGTACTTC.

This clone has a single count. The rearrangement links TRBV7-9 to TRBJ2-7; TRBD1 matches 8 bases. This CDR3 is 16 amino acids long. Unmatched junction bases numbered 6, after V lost 0 bases and J lost 2 bases. Germline CDR1 is SEHNR and CDR2 is FQNEAQ (reference sequence). CDR3 in DNA: TGTGCCAGCAGCTTAGCGGACAGGGAGCCTCCCTACGAGCAGTACTTC. Its translation is CASSLADREPPYEQYF. The whole variable domain, remainder taken from reference TRBV7-9 and TRBJ2-7, is DTGVSQNPRHKITKRGQNVTFRCDPISEHNRLYWYRQTLGQGPEFLTYFQNEAQLEKSRLLSDRFSAERPKGSFSTLEIQRTEQGDSAMYLCASSLADREPPYEQYFGPGTRLTVT.

The J gene is TRBJ2-1, the V gene TRBV27; 8 positions agree with TRBD2. The CDR3 sequence is 14 residues long. V lost 3 bases to trimming and J lost 7 bases; unmatched junction nucleotides: 5. Germline V lookup: CDR1 MNHEY, CDR2 SMNVEV (reference sequence). The CDR3 loop is CASSFRAGVNEQFF. The CDR3 nucleotides are TGTGCCAGCAGTTTTCGAGCGGGAGTAAATGAGCAGTTCTTC.

This clone occurred once. This chain uses TRBV7-9 with TRBJ1-1; D remains unclear. Trimming pared 3 bases from V and 1 base from J, leaving 9 bases between. Germline V gives CDR1 SEHNR, CDR2 FQNEAQ (reference sequence). This CDR3 comprises 14 residues. Here the CDR3 DNA reads TGTGCCAGCAGCTTTGTCGGTCAGAACACTGAAGCTTTCTTT. Translation: CASSFVGQNTEAFF.

This clone was detected only once. The chain has TRBV5-5 and TRBJ2-3; D is ambiguous. The V and J ends lost 0 bases and 0 bases respectively, with 5 bases between them. The CDR3 sequence is 14 residues long. From germline, CDR1 is SGHKS and CDR2 YYEKEE (reference sequence). CDR3 loop: CASSLDQSTDTQYF. For the CDR3, the DNA is TGTGCCAGCAGCTTGGACCAGAGCACAGATACGCAGTATTTT.

Remarks on this clone: At one boundary the junction diverges from the germline segment, which might be a read error. CDR3 sequence (DNA): TGTGCCAGCGATTGGAGGACTAGTCATAGTCAAGAGGCCCAGTACTTC. As protein: CASDWRTSHSQEAQYF. The chain recombines TRBV6-4 with TRBJ2-5, with 7 nucleotides matching TRBD2. Looked up from germline, CDR1 is MRHNA and CDR2 is SNTAGT. CDR3 length: 16 amino acids.

This clone was seen only once. V usage is TRBV29-1 and J usage is TRBJ2-5, with 8 bases matching TRBD1. Germline V CDR1 and CDR2: SQVTM, ANQGSEA. The CDR3 is made up of 15 amino acids. With V trimmed by 4 bases and J by 3 bases, 10 bases remained unmatched. CDR3 sequence: CSVGPNRGEEETQYF. In DNA form, the CDR3 reads TGCAGCGTTGGTCCGAACAGGGGGGAGGAAGAGACCCAGTACTTC.

This clone was seen once. This sequence joins TRBV2 and TRBJ2-5, with 9 bases that match TRBD2. The CDR3 is made up of 14 amino acids. The trim removed 11 bases at V and 2 bases at J, leaving 9 bases unmatched. Germline loops: CDR1 SNHLY, CDR2 FYNNEI. The CDR3 DNA reads TGTGCCGGGGGGATAGCGGGGGTACAAGAGACCCAGTACTTC. Its protein product is CAGGIAGVQETQYF. Based on the CDR3 plus reference TRBV2 and TRBJ2-5, the full variable domain is EPEVTQTPSHQVTQMGQEVILRCVPISNHLYFYWYRQILGQKVEFLVSFYNNEISEKSEIFDDQFSVERPDGSNFTLKIRSTKLEDSAMYFCAGGIAGVQETQYFGPGTRLLVL.

The chain couples TRBV7-6 to TRBJ1-5; D remains ambiguous. The CDR3 contains 14 residues. V was pared by 4 bases and J by 7 bases, with 14 bases between. Per germline, CDR1 SGHVS and CDR2 FNYEAQ. CDR3 region: CASSYTGGSQPQHF. The CDR3 nucleotides are TGTGCCAGCAGCTACACCGGAGGGTCCCAGCCCCAGCATTTT.